This T cell receptor (beta chain) was sequenced in a study of blood T cell repertoires in COVID-19 (dated by TCRdb to the early 2020s). For the study in its entirety: Samples covering the acute and convalescent phases of COVID-19 were provided by collaborators in the United States, Italy and Spain. The prospective study material was composed of cDNA or gDNA derived from T cells, B-cell-depleted T cells, or PBMCs. Deeply sampled blood TCRbeta repertoires from subjects exposed to, actively infected with, or recovered from COVID-19 were included in the dataset. The repertoires were released in a freely available public database intended as a resource for research on the immune response to SARS-CoV-2. Samples were obtained from the ongoing ImmuneRACE study (first 160 participants) and from about 1,300 subjects provided by 6 global collaborators. The sample metadata nearly always contained a de-identified subject ID, COVID-19 status, age in years and sex. Where available, HLA class I and class II types were taken from metadata supplied by the sample provider and were not determined by assay-based typing. The full study reports these points: Clinical and demographic metadata were provided uncurated, with the amount varying by source and participant.

Each collaborating institution followed its own protocols to collect whole blood in K2EDTA tubes. For TCRbeta analysis, collaborator samples were shipped as frozen whole blood, as isolated PBMCs, or as DNA extracted from either sample type. TCRbeta CDR3 regions were amplified from genomic DNA using the immunoSEQ Assay, a bias-controlled multiplex PCR. Regarding the original processing steps: Within the assay, amplification of reference gene primers was used to estimate how many nucleated cells each sample contained. To quantify the absolute abundance of each unique TCRbeta CDR3 rearrangement, sequence reads were collapsed and filtered. For each sample, productive Simpson clonality was calculated as the square root of Simpson's diversity index across productive rearrangements. Held by TCRdb, this immuneACCESS table contains in-frame sequences only and omits some clones. Under half of the omission traces to an unresolved V gene where checked; the cause of the rest is unknown. Clone size and V and J calls were adopted from that table, with D and trimming inferred from the DNA. Recorded for this sample are fewer than 150,000 clones; about 85% of them occurred a single time. Jointly, the top ten make up less than 2% of the sample.

In the germline V gene, CDR1 corresponds to SNHLY and CDR2 to FYNNEI. Trimmed from V: 4 bases; trimmed from J: 4 bases; junction bases lacking a gene match: 3. Including cysteine and phenylalanine, the CDR3 has 13 amino acids. Only CDR3 DNA remains: 39 bases, in frame from the first base. A note on this clone: What antigen it recognizes has not been identified. No much larger clone exists at a distance of one base, and base qualities are not known.

The sequenced material came from peripheral blood. The chain joins TRBV2 to TRBJ1-1, with TRBD1 identical over 7 junction bases. This TCR was recovered from a man aged 50 to 60 with acute or convalescent COVID-19. The nucleotide sequence reads as follows: TGTGCCAGCAGTGGACAGGGCGGCACTGAAGCTTTCTTT. The encoded protein is CASSGQGGTEAFF. This CDR3, with the reference TRBV2 and TRBJ1-1 proteins standing in past its ends, gives the full variable domain EPEVTQTPSHQVTQMGQEVILRCVPISNHLYFYWYRQILGQKVEFLVSFYNNEISEKSEIFDDQFSVERPDGSNFTLKIRSTKLEDSAMYFCASSGQGGTEAFFGQGTRLTVV.